This is a list of T cell receptor beta chains from one sample in a study of metastatic and nonmetastatic thyroid tumors. Through MiXCR, TCRdb re-clonotyped the PCR reads. Found here are 35,000 to 50,000 clones, 28% of them singletons; the top ten hold approximately 9.6%. The sample comprised blood. The source is a male donor with papillary thyroid cancer or a benign thyroid nodule (not recorded which). Some clones in this sample may be carry-over from other donors' samples. Both conserved end residues are part of each CDR3. The D gene is left open where the match is weak. Some rows mark clone size as missing; the rest say once, few, many or name a class of expanded clone.

size,D,V,J,CDR3,DNA
many,TRBD2,TRBV10-1,TRBJ2-3,CASSESTSSTDTQYF,TGCGCCAGCAGTGAGTCGACTAGCAGCACAGATACGCAGTATTTT
many,-,TRBV20-1,TRBJ2-3,CSARGGWGTGSTDTQYF,TGCAGTGCTAGGGGGGGATGGGGGACTGGTAGCACAGATACGCAGTATTTT
-,TRBD1,TRBV20-1,TRBJ1-1,CSATGTGGAFF,TGCAGTGCTACCGGGACAGGGGGAGCTTTCTTT
-,-,TRBV11-2,TRBJ2-2,CASSWHTGELFF,TGTGCCAGCAGCTGGCACACCGGGGAGCTGTTTTTT
many,-,TRBV29-1,TRBJ1-2,CSVEPTGIYGYTF,TGCAGCGTTGAGCCAACAGGGATCTATGGCTACACCTTC
many,TRBD2,TRBV20-1,TRBJ2-7,CSARASGRPREQYF,TGCAGTGCTAGAGCGAGCGGGAGGCCCCGCGAGCAGTACTTC
many,-,TRBV27,TRBJ2-7,CASSLSGAFYEQYF,TGTGCCAGCAGTTTATCGGGGGCTTTTTACGAGCAGTACTTC
-,-,TRBV12-5,TRBJ1-2,CASGLGEGTYGYTF,TGTGCTAGTGGTCTCGGTGAAGGCACCTATGGCTACACCTTC
-,-,TRBV12-3/TRBV12-4,TRBJ1-6,CASSYMGVSLLHF,TGTGCCAGCAGCTACATGGGAGTTTCACTCCTCCACTTT
-,TRBD2,TRBV2,TRBJ2-1,CASSGLAGGGNEQFF,TGTGCCAGCAGCGGACTAGCGGGAGGGGGAAATGAGCAGTTCTTC
-,TRBD2,TRBV7-2,TRBJ2-2,CASRIAGGPVGELLF,TGTGCCAGCCGTATAGCGGGGGGGCCGGTCGGGGAGCTGTTGTTT
once,-,TRBV7-2,TRBJ1-1,CASSLEAGDTEAFF,TGTGCCAGCAGCTTAGAGGCGGGGGATACTGAAGCTTTCTTT
many,TRBD2,TRBV30,TRBJ2-7,CAWIPRKRGTSGEQYF,TGTGCCTGGATTCCGCGCAAGCGGGGTACCTCGGGCGAGCAGTACTTC
few,-,TRBV6-1,TRBJ2-3,CASKPSTDTQYF,TGTGCCAGCAAGCCCAGCACAGATACGCAGTATTTT
-,-,TRBV9,TRBJ2-1,CASSPADWYEQFF,TGTGCCAGCAGCCCCGCAGACTGGTACGAGCAGTTCTTC
-,-,TRBV20-1,TRBJ2-5,CSDSNKQETQYF,TGCAGTGATAGTAACAAACAAGAGACCCAGTACTTC
many,TRBD2,TRBV9,TRBJ2-7,CASSVGEGSPGFNEQYF,TGTGCCAGCAGCGTAGGGGAGGGGTCCCCCGGCTTTAACGAGCAGTACTTC
many,-,TRBV2,TRBJ2-6,CAGSRNRASGANVLTF,TGTGCCGGCAGTCGAAACAGGGCCTCTGGGGCCAACGTCCTGACTTTC
many,-,TRBV4-1,TRBJ1-5,CASRRHPTGTDSNQPRHF,TGCGCCAGCAGACGACATCCCACCGGGACGGATAGCAATCAGCCCCGGCATTTT
-,-,TRBV7-8,TRBJ1-1,CARSVVANTGAFF,TGTGCCAGAAGTGTCGTAGCCAACACTGGAGCTTTCTTT
many,-,TRBV10-2,TRBJ2-1,CASGPMYEQFF,TGCGCCAGCGGACCCATGTATGAGCAGTTCTTC
few,-,TRBV12-3/TRBV12-4,TRBJ2-7,CASSLAYNYEQYF,TGTGCCAGCAGTTTGGCCTACAACTACGAGCAGTACTTC